Listed below are T cell receptor beta chains from one sample, sequenced in a study of PD-1 blockade in classical Hodgkin lymphoma. Profiled with immunoSEQ multiplex PCR; TCRdb holds only in-frame clones, not every one. The sample lists about 94,000 clones, roughly nine tenths seen once, with about 11% in the top ten. The specimen was peripheral blood mononuclear cells (PBMCs), collected before the second cycle of nivolumab. Receptors originate from a human donor with classical Hodgkin lymphoma. CDR3s include the opening cysteine and the closing phenylalanine or tryptophan. The D gene is left open where the match is weak. Some rows have no size entry. The others give once, few or many, or a class for an expanded clone.

V: TRBV9
D: -
size: -
J: TRBJ1-5
CDR3: CASSVGGNSNQPQHF
DNA: TGTGCCAGCAGCGTAGGGGGTAACAGCAATCAGCCCCAGCATTTT

V: TRBV27
D: -
size: -
J: TRBJ1-3
CDR3: CASSLSRRNTIYF
DNA: TGTGCCAGCAGTTTAAGCAGGAGAAACACCATATATTTT

V: TRBV6-1
D: -
size: -
J: TRBJ2-3
CDR3: CASSERSQYF
DNA: TGTGCCAGCAGTGAACGTTCGCAGTATTTT

V: TRBV28
D: -
size: once
J: TRBJ1-5
CDR3: CASSLPPEIRNQPQHF
DNA: TGTGCCAGCAGTTTACCCCCTGAGATCCGCAATCAGCCCCAGCATTTT

V: TRBV18
D: -
size: once
J: TRBJ2-3
CDR3: CASSPRADTQYF
DNA: TGTGCCAGCTCGCCGAGGGCAGATACGCAGTATTTT

V: TRBV19
D: TRBD2
size: -
J: TRBJ2-2
CDR3: CASSQGGTSDTGELFF
DNA: TGTGCCAGTAGCCAAGGGGGGACTAGCGACACCGGGGAGCTGTTTTTT

V: TRBV10-3
D: -
size: -
J: TRBJ2-7
CDR3: CAISGRPQGSYEQYF
DNA: TGTGCCATCAGTGGTAGACCACAGGGATCCTACGAGCAGTACTTC

V: TRBV27
D: -
size: -
J: TRBJ2-3
CDR3: CASSPLSGVPDTQYF
DNA: TGTGCCAGCAGTCCCTTATCGGGAGTGCCAGATACGCAGTATTTT

V: TRBV18
D: -
size: -
J: TRBJ2-2
CDR3: CASSPAGHLNTGELFF
DNA: TGTGCCAGCTCACCCGCGGGACACTTGAACACCGGGGAGCTGTTTTTT

V: TRBV30
D: -
size: once
J: TRBJ2-2
CDR3: CAWRLGTGELFF
DNA: TGTGCCTGGAGGCTAGGGACCGGGGAGCTGTTTTTT

V: TRBV5-4
D: TRBD2
size: -
J: TRBJ2-3
CDR3: CASSPRGSGGARDTQYF
DNA: TGTGCCAGCAGCCCGCGGGGGAGCGGGGGGGCCAGGGATACGCAGTATTTT

V: TRBV9
D: -
size: -
J: TRBJ2-1
CDR3: CASSPIGGVDEQFF
DNA: TGTGCCAGCAGCCCAATAGGGGGAGTTGATGAGCAGTTCTTC

V: TRBV28
D: -
size: few
J: TRBJ1-3
CDR3: CASSLPRSRGRNTIYF
DNA: TGTGCCAGCAGTCTACCACGGTCTCGAGGGCGAAACACCATATATTTT

V: TRBV7-3
D: TRBD2
size: few
J: TRBJ2-3
CDR3: CASSLRTSGNVDTQYF
DNA: TGTGCCAGCAGCTTAAGGACTAGCGGGAACGTGGATACGCAGTATTTT

V: TRBV5-4
D: TRBD2
size: -
J: TRBJ2-2
CDR3: CASSMGLAGGHTGELFF
DNA: TGTGCCAGCAGCATGGGACTAGCGGGGGGCCACACCGGGGAGCTGTTTTTT

V: TRBV5-4
D: -
size: -
J: TRBJ2-1
CDR3: CASSPPPTGPSSYNEQFF
DNA: TGTGCCAGCAGCCCACCTCCTACAGGGCCGAGCTCCTACAATGAGCAGTTCTTC

V: TRBV11-2
D: TRBD1
size: -
J: TRBJ2-7
CDR3: CASSTTGTGGEQYF
DNA: TGTGCCAGCAGCACCACCGGGACAGGGGGCGAGCAGTACTTC

V: TRBV2
D: -
size: once
J: TRBJ2-3
CDR3: CASRVTDAGDTQYF
DNA: TGTGCCAGCAGGGTTACAGACGCAGGAGATACGCAGTATTTT

V: TRBV4-1
D: TRBD2
size: -
J: TRBJ2-5
CDR3: CASSQNPGGTETQYF
DNA: TGCGCCAGCAGCCAAAATCCGGGGGGGACTGAGACCCAGTACTTC

V: TRBV6-5
D: TRBD1
size: -
J: TRBJ2-7
CDR3: CASKVGGTGTYEQYF
DNA: TGTGCCAGCAAGGTAGGAGGGACAGGGACCTACGAGCAGTACTTC

V: TRBV4-2
D: TRBD2
size: -
J: TRBJ2-7
CDR3: CASSAQRGSSYEQYF
DNA: TGTGCCAGCAGCGCACAGCGGGGGAGCTCCTACGAGCAGTACTTC

V: TRBV7-8
D: TRBD2
size: -
J: TRBJ2-7
CDR3: CASSFDSGREREQYF
DNA: TGTGCCAGCAGCTTCGATAGCGGGAGGGAACGCGAGCAGTACTTC

V: TRBV4-1
D: TRBD2
size: -
J: TRBJ2-1
CDR3: CASSQGQRGSYNEQFF
DNA: TGCGCCAGCAGCCAAGGCCAGCGGGGCTCCTACAATGAGCAGTTCTTC

V: TRBV27
D: -
size: -
J: TRBJ2-2
CDR3: CASSYQGNTGELFF
DNA: TGTGCCAGCAGTTACCAGGGAAACACCGGGGAGCTGTTTTTT

V: TRBV28
D: TRBD1
size: -
J: TRBJ1-2
CDR3: CASKTGGPSNYGYTF
DNA: TGTGCCAGCAAGACAGGGGGTCCCTCTAACTATGGCTACACCTTC

V: TRBV5-4
D: TRBD2
size: -
J: TRBJ2-1
CDR3: CASSFFPGTSGREGNEQFF
DNA: TGTGCCAGCAGCTTTTTTCCCGGGACTAGCGGGAGAGAAGGGAATGAGCAGTTCTTC

V: TRBV11-3
D: -
size: -
J: TRBJ1-6
CDR3: CASSLERGSPLHF
DNA: TGTGCCAGCAGCTTAGAGCGGGGGTCACCCCTCCACTTT

V: TRBV28
D: -
size: -
J: TRBJ1-1
CDR3: CASNLGELSNTEAFF
DNA: TGTGCCAGCAATTTGGGGGAACTTTCGAACACTGAAGCTTTCTTT

V: TRBV4-1
D: TRBD1
size: -
J: TRBJ1-1
CDR3: CASSRPDRAMNTEAFF
DNA: TGCGCCAGCAGCCGCCCGGACAGGGCGATGAACACTGAAGCTTTCTTT

V: TRBV7-8
D: -
size: few
J: TRBJ1-5
CDR3: CASSAMGPQHF
DNA: TGTGCCAGCAGCGCAATGGGGCCCCAGCATTTT

V: TRBV5-6
D: -
size: -
J: TRBJ1-2
CDR3: CASSGPDSYYGYTF
DNA: TGTGCCAGCAGCGGACCGGACAGCTACTATGGCTACACCTTC

V: TRBV27
D: TRBD1
size: once
J: TRBJ2-5
CDR3: CASSPGTAEWETQYF
DNA: TGTGCCAGCAGTCCCGGGACAGCCGAATGGGAGACCCAGTACTTC

V: TRBV4-1
D: -
size: -
J: TRBJ2-5
CDR3: CASSQRAGTLKGETQYF
DNA: TGCGCCAGCAGCCAAAGGGCCGGGACGCTAAAGGGAGAGACCCAGTACTTC